This T cell receptor (beta chain) was sequenced during a study of shared clonotypes between healthy human individuals. Study information: Three CD4 naive, three CD4 memory, two CD8 naive and one CD8 memory plate were used per donor. General observations from the study: Lower generation probabilities were found for non-shared clonotypes than for those shared by all four donors. The sole specimen, blood, was sampled, and tissue repertoires likely differ. Naive subsets generally had larger estimated richness than memory subsets.

Libraries were prepared by immunoSEQ multiplex PCR; TCRdb keeps only in-frame clonotypes and omits some of them. The table has over a million clones, about 74% seen once; the top ten hold approximately 1.5%. The CDR3 runs 11 residues. V lost 6 bases and J 10 bases, leaving 13 bases between the germline ends. CDR1 is SQVTM, CDR2 ANQGSEA, per germline. Regarding this clone: Antigen specificity is unknown.

This TCR was sampled from a man younger than 35 in good health. The material sequenced was memory CD4+ T cells sorted from blood. Noted subset: CD45RA-negative fraction. This chain connects TRBV29-1 to TRBJ2-1; weak D call: TRBD1 (5 bases). Written as DNA, the CDR3 is TGCAGCGTCCTAAGGACACCCGAGCAGTTCTTC. Amino acid sequence: CSVLRTPEQFF.